This is a list of T cell receptor beta chains from one sample in a study of blood T cell repertoires in COVID-19. The repertoire was sequenced with immunoSEQ multiplex PCR; TCRdb's copy has only in-frame clones and lacks some. The table records some 250,000 clones, about four fifths of them present only once. The specimen sequenced was peripheral blood. Every receptor here comes from a woman older than 75 with COVID-19, enrolled during active disease. Both conserved end residues are part of each CDR3. The D gene is left open where the match is weak. The size entry is marked missing in some rows and otherwise reads once, few, many or a size class.

clone_size	v_call	d_call	j_call	cdr3_nt	cdr3_aa
once	TRBV16	NA	TRBJ1-3	TGTGCCAGCAGCAGGGACTTTAGCTCTGGAAACACCATATATTTT	CASSRDFSSGNTIYF
NA	TRBV9	NA	TRBJ2-5	TGTGCCAGCAGCGTAGCGGGAGTAGCCGCCGGGCGCCAAGAGACCCAGTACTTC	CASSVAGVAAGRQETQYF
NA	TRBV6-5	NA	TRBJ1-1	TGTGCCAGCAGGATTCAGGGCGGAACTGAAGCTTTCTTT	CASRIQGGTEAFF
NA	TRBV3-1/TRBV3-2	NA	TRBJ1-2	TGTGCCAGCAGCCAACAGGGAGGGTATGGCTACACCTTC	CASSQQGGYGYTF
NA	TRBV6-6	NA	TRBJ1-3	NA	CASSSSDSGSGNTIYF
once	TRBV30	TRBD1	TRBJ1-2	TGTGCCTGGAGTCCAACGACAGGGAGTTTTTATGGCTACACCTTC	CAWSPTTGSFYGYTF
NA	TRBV9	TRBD2	TRBJ2-7	TGTGCCAGCAGCGAGGCCTCGGGAGGGACCGAGCAGTACTTC	CASSEASGGTEQYF
NA	TRBV27	NA	TRBJ1-2	TGTGCCAGCAGTTCCCTTCGGGGGGACTATGGCTACACCTTC	CASSSLRGDYGYTF
NA	TRBV7-2	TRBD1	TRBJ1-2	TGTGCCAGCAGCTCCCGACAGGGGGAAAGTTACGGCTACACCTTC	CASSSRQGESYGYTF
NA	TRBV4-1	NA	TRBJ2-2	TGCGCCAGCAGCCGCCCCACAGGTACCGGGGAGCTGTTTTTT	CASSRPTGTGELFF
NA	TRBV6-5	TRBD1	TRBJ1-6	TGTGCCAGCAGTCCCCGACAGGGAGGCTCACCCCTCCACTTT	CASSPRQGGSPLHF
NA	TRBV5-4	TRBD2	TRBJ2-1	TGTGCCAGCAGCCCAGCGGGGGGGCCGCGAAATGAGCAGTTCTTC	CASSPAGGPRNEQFF
NA	TRBV7-9	TRBD1	TRBJ1-2	TGTGCCAGCAGACAGGGGGGCTATGGCTACACCTTC	CASRQGGYGYTF
NA	TRBV5-1	TRBD1	TRBJ1-1	TGCGCCAGCCGACCGGGACAGGGGGCACTGTATACTGAAGCTTTCTTT	CASRPGQGALYTEAFF
NA	TRBV3-1/TRBV3-2	TRBD2	TRBJ2-2	TGTGCCAGCAGCCAAGATCTTCGGGCGGGGGTGAACACCGGGGAGCTGTTTTTT	CASSQDLRAGVNTGELFF
NA	TRBV25-1	NA	TRBJ1-2	TGTGCCAGCAGTGAAGGGAGGGGATTACACTATGGCTACACCTTC	CASSEGRGLHYGYTF
NA	TRBV15	NA	TRBJ1-1	TGTGCCACCAGCAGAGATCGCGGGACTAGAGGTACGGCCATGAACACTGAAGCTTTCTTT	CATSRDRGTRGTAMNTEAFF
NA	TRBV12-3/TRBV12-4	NA	TRBJ1-1	TGTGCCAGCAGTTTTATGCAGGGAACTGAAGCTTTCTTT	CASSFMQGTEAFF
once	TRBV6-1	TRBD2	TRBJ2-7	TGTGCCAGCAGTGATGGGTCTTGCGGGGGGGCCGGGTACTTC	CASSDGSCGGAGYF
NA	TRBV18	NA	TRBJ2-7	TGTGCCAGCTCACCAGAGGGGGTTGGCTACGAGCAGTACTTC	CASSPEGVGYEQYF